The 25 T cell receptor beta chains below come from one sample, sequenced in a study of neurological immune-mediated disorders. Using its own MiXCR run on the 5' RACE reads, TCRdb lists one record per CDR3 protein. The sample contains around 32,000 distinct CDR3 sequences, about 12% of which appear only once. Sequencing was done on a sample of PBMCs. Source of these receptors: a woman aged 60 to 75 in good health.

Notes on this clonotype: Sequence at one end of the junction differs from germline and may be a read error. This chain connects TRBV5-4 to TRBJ2-2, with D possibly being TRBD1 or TRBD2 (5 bases each). This CDR3 region has 15 residues. Germline CDR1 is SGHNT and CDR2 is YYREEE (reference sequence). The CDR3 protein is CASSFRGSNTWELFF. The CDR3 nucleotides are TGTGCCAGCAGCTTCCGGGGCTCCAACACCTGGGAGCTGTTTTTT.

Ten or more counts support this clonotype. This chain links TRBV7-8 with TRBJ1-5; TRBD1 might be the D (5 bases). V lost 2 bases and J lost 7, with 9 bases in between. Per the germline V gene, CDR1 is SGHVS and CDR2 is FQNEAQ. This CDR3 has 13 amino acids. CDR3 DNA sequence: TGTGCCAGCAGCTTAATGACAGACCAGCCCCAGCATTTT. Translated, it gives CASSLMTDQPQHF.

This clonotype was seen repeatedly, ten times or more. V and J are TRBV12-3 or TRBV12-4 and TRBJ2-1; perhaps TRBD2 as D (6 bases). The CDR3 is 12 residues long. V was clipped by 5 bases and J by 9 bases, with 11 bases between them. The chain's CDR3 is CASSRLEAEQFF. The CDR3 bases are TGTGCCAGCAGTCGACTAGAAGCTGAGCAGTTCTTC.

This clonotype has ten or more counts. The chain carries TRBV12-3 or TRBV12-4 and TRBJ2-2, with D possibly being TRBD1 (6 bases). V gave up 3 bases and J gave up 6 bases, with 20 bases separating them. The CDR3 has 17 amino acids. The CDR3 DNA sequence: TGTGCCAGCAGTTTGGAGAAGACAGGAATTTCACCCGGGGAGCTGTTTTTT. This sequence encodes CASSLEKTGISPGELFF.

This clonotype was recorded at least ten times. The chain carries TRBV12-3 or TRBV12-4 and TRBJ2-2; D is perhaps TRBD2 (6 bases). The CDR3 has 17 residues. Trimming shortened V by 0 bases and J by 0 bases, and 11 bases separated the two germline ends. The CDR3 region is CASSLARGRANTGELFF. Here the CDR3 DNA reads TGTGCCAGCAGTTTAGCGCGGGGCAGGGCGAACACCGGGGAGCTGTTTTTT.

This clonotype was counted many times. The rearrangement links TRBV6-1 to TRBJ2-3; TRBD2 agrees at 15 bases. Trimming removed 6 bases from V and 5 bases from J; junction bases left unmatched: 6. The CDR3 is 16 amino acids. The germline gives CDR1 MNHNS, CDR2 SASEGT. The CDR3 DNA reads TGTGCCAGCAGCTGGACTAGCGGGGGGGCTGGAGATACGCAGTATTTT. This encodes CASSWTSGGAGDTQYF.

The genes are TRBV9 and TRBJ2-7; 8 bases line up with TRBD1. V lost 3 bases, J lost 5 bases, and 10 bases stayed unmatched. The CDR3 sequence is 15 residues long. The germline V gene encodes CDR1 SGDLS and CDR2 YYNGEE. This chain's CDR3 is CASSGQRTGINEQYF. CDR3 bases: TGTGCCAGCAGCGGCCAGCGGACAGGGATCAACGAGCAGTACTTC.

This clonotype was seen at least ten times. In DNA form, the CDR3 reads TGCAGTGCTAGACCACCGTCTAGATATGAGCAGTTCTTC. Translated: CSARPPSRYEQFF. This chain joins TRBV20-1 and TRBJ2-1; no clear D gene. The germline V gene has CDR1 DFQATT and CDR2 SNEGSKA (reference sequence). The CDR3 sequence is 13 residues long. The V end lost 2 bases, the J end lost 8 bases, and 13 bases lay between the germline ends.

The sample holds many counts of this clonotype. This rearrangement joins TRBV5-1 to TRBJ2-1; 8 bases are shared with TRBD2. The germline CDR1 and CDR2 sequences are SGHRS and YFSETQ. The CDR3 is made up of 13 amino acids. With V trimmed by 4 bases and J by 6 bases, 3 bases remained unmatched. The chain's CDR3 is CASSGRGANEQFF. The CDR3, as DNA: TGCGCCAGCAGCGGGCGGGGGGCCAATGAGCAGTTCTTC.

This clonotype occurred many times. V gene TRBV7-2 combines with J gene TRBJ2-2, with TRBD2 as a possible D gene (6 bases). Trimming removed 0 bases from V and 6 bases from J, with 14 bases in between. The CDR3 loop spans 16 amino acids. From germline, CDR1 is SGHTA and CDR2 FQGNSA. CDR3 loop: CASSLAQRGSAGELFF. Written as DNA, the CDR3 is TGTGCCAGCAGCTTAGCGCAACGGGGGAGCGCCGGGGAGCTGTTTTTT.

The chain links TRBV29-1 to TRBJ1-2, with D possibly being TRBD1 (5 bases). The CDR3 extends over 14 amino acids. V lost 3 bases, J lost 6 bases, and 17 bases lay in between. Per germline, CDR1 SQVTM and CDR2 ANQGSEA. The CDR3 loop is CSVEIAPQGDGYTF. The CDR3 DNA is TGCAGCGTTGAGATAGCGCCCCAGGGTGATGGCTACACCTTC.

In its sample, this clonotype was seen many times. This chain connects TRBV5-1 to TRBJ1-1, with 7 nucleotides matching TRBD1. J was trimmed by 5 bases and V by 6 bases; bases with no gene match: 7. The germline V gene has CDR1 SGHRS and CDR2 YFSETQ. The CDR3 runs 13 residues. CDR3 bases: TGCGCCAGCACCCCGACAGGGTTTACTGAAGCTTTCTTT. This encodes CASTPTGFTEAFF. Complete variable domain (other parts from reference TRBV5-1 and TRBJ1-1): KAGVTQTPRYLIKTRGQQVTLSCSPISGHRSVSWYQQTPGQGLQFLFEYFSETQRNKGNFPGRFSGRQFSNSRSEMNVSTLELGDSALYLCASTPTGFTEAFFGQGTRLTVV.

This clonotype has ten or more counts. J is TRBJ2-5 and V is TRBV5-1; tentative D call: TRBD1 (7 bases). Germline V gives CDR1 SGHRS, CDR2 YFSETQ. This CDR3 is built from 16 residues. Trimming took 1 base from V and 5 from J, leaving 18 bases between them. This chain's CDR3 is CASSLNPGGRWETQYF. In DNA form, the CDR3 reads TGCGCCAGCAGCTTGAATCCAGGGGGGCGCTGGGAGACCCAGTACTTC.

The genes are TRBV6-2 or TRBV6-3 and TRBJ1-5; D is unclear. The CDR3 sequence is 16 residues long. V gave up 2 bases and J gave up 1 base, with 12 bases separating them. Germline assignment: CDR1 MNHEY and CDR2 SVGEGT. The CDR3 region is CASSYLAWMSNQPQHF. For the CDR3, the DNA is TGTGCCAGCAGTTACCTCGCTTGGATGAGCAATCAGCCCCAGCATTTT.

This clonotype was seen at least ten times. V is TRBV20-1 and J is TRBJ2-1; the match to TRBD2 covers 9 bases. The CDR3 is 15 amino acids. The junction had 5 bases not matched to a gene; V was cut back by 5 bases and J by 0 bases. Germline assignment: CDR1 DFQATT and CDR2 SNEGSKA (reference sequence). The CDR3: CSAQHSGGSYNEQFF. CDR3 DNA sequence: TGCAGTGCTCAACATAGCGGGGGCTCCTACAATGAGCAGTTCTTC.

In this sample, this clonotype turned up many times. The V call is TRBV7-2, the J call TRBJ2-7, with a tentative D call TRBD2 (6 bases). Germline CDR1 and CDR2: SGHTA and FQGNSA. CDR3 length: 15 amino acids. V lost 4 bases and J 2 bases, leaving 15 bases between the germline ends. CDR3 DNA sequence: TGTGCCAGCAGCTCGAGTGGGGGGTCGGCCTACGAGCAGTACTTC. Its protein is CASSSSGGSAYEQYF. The variable domain in full, completed from reference TRBV7-2 and TRBJ2-7, reads GAGVSQSPSNKVTEKGKDVELRCDPISGHTALYWYRQSLGQGLEFLIYFQGNSAPDKSGLPSDRFSAERTGGSVSTLTIQRTQQEDSAVYLCASSSSGGSAYEQYFGPGTRLTVT.

Details on this clonotype: The junction does not match germline at one end; this may be a read error. The chain carries TRBV20-1 and TRBJ2-5, with D tentatively TRBD2 (6 bases). Germline CDR1 and CDR2: DFQATT and SNEGSKA (reference sequence). The CDR3 covers 13 residues. CDR3 loop: CSAANGRAETQYF. The DNA for the CDR3 is TGCAGTGCTGCAAACGGGAGAGCGGAGACCCAATACTTC.

This clonotype has ten or more counts. V usage is TRBV4-3 and J usage is TRBJ2-3; tentative D call: TRBD1 (6 bases). Germline CDR1 is LGHNA and CDR2 is YSLEER. The CDR3 extends over 18 amino acids. Trimming shortened V by 1 base and J by 4 bases, and 21 bases separated the two germline ends. CDR3 DNA sequence: TGCGCCAGCAGCCAAGGACAGGCCCTCAGGGTGGCCGCAGATACGCAGTATTTT. It codes for CASSQGQALRVAADTQYF.

In this sample, this clonotype turned up many times. V is TRBV20-1 and J is TRBJ1-5; possibly TRBD1 for D (5 bases). Germline assignment: CDR1 DFQATT and CDR2 SNEGSKA (reference sequence). The CDR3 is 14 amino acids. Trimming took 6 bases from V and 2 from J, leaving 14 bases between them. The CDR3 coding sequence is TGCAGTGCCGTTCAGGGAGACGGCAATCAGCCCCAGCATTTT. Amino acids: CSAVQGDGNQPQHF.

This clonotype was detected many times. DNA of the CDR3: TGTGCCAGCAGCTTGGACAATGAGCAGTTCTTC. Protein sequence: CASSLDNEQFF. The chain is built from TRBV5-8 and TRBJ2-1; D is undetermined. V was shortened by 0 bases and J by 5 bases, with 0 bases between the two germline ends. This CDR3 has 11 residues. CDR1 SGHTS and CDR2 YDEGEE come from the germline V gene. Full variable domain (missing parts from reference TRBV5-8 and TRBJ2-1): EAGVTQSPTHLIKTRGQQATLRCSPISGHTSVYWYQQALGLGLQFLLWYDEGEERNRGNFPPRFSGRQFPNYSSELNVNALELEDSALYLCASSLDNEQFFGPGTRLTVL.

This clonotype was seen at least ten times. This chain joins TRBV5-6 and TRBJ1-1, with D possibly being TRBD1 (6 bases). The CDR3 contains 15 residues. Per germline, CDR1 SGHDT and CDR2 YYEEEE. Deletions cut 0 bases from V and 3 bases from J, with 12 bases between. The CDR3 nucleotides are TGTGCCAGCAGCTTGGAGAGGGGGAGGGACACTGAAGCTTTCTTT. It yields the protein CASSLERGRDTEAFF.

This clonotype was recorded many times. The chain recombines TRBV5-1 with TRBJ1-1, with D perhaps TRBD1 (5 bases). The CDR3 spans 14 residues. Germline V gives CDR1 SGHRS, CDR2 YFSETQ. V lost 0 bases to trimming and J lost 5 bases, with 11 bases between them. The CDR3 DNA reads TGCGCCAGCAGCTTGGTTGGGGCGCGGACTGAAGCTTTCTTT. Translated, it gives CASSLVGARTEAFF. Full variable domain (rest looked up from reference TRBV5-1 and TRBJ1-1): KAGVTQTPRYLIKTRGQQVTLSCSPISGHRSVSWYQQTPGQGLQFLFEYFSETQRNKGNFPGRFSGRQFSNSRSEMNVSTLELGDSALYLCASSLVGARTEAFFGQGTRLTVV.

This clonotype was counted ten times or more. This chain joins TRBV4-3 and TRBJ2-7; 9 nucleotides line up with TRBD1. V lost 1 base, J lost 3 bases, and 1 base stayed unmatched. Germline CDR1 and CDR2: LGHNA and YSLEER. The CDR3 runs 14 residues. The CDR3 DNA sequence: TGCGCCAGCAGCCAAGTGACAGGGGGCTACGAGCAGTACTTC. Its translation is CASSQVTGGYEQYF.

There are many counts of this clonotype. The CDR3 nucleotides read TGTGCCAGCAGCTTAGGGACAGGGTTAGGAGACACTGAAGCTTTCTTT. It is translated as CASSLGTGLGDTEAFF. The chain carries TRBV7-9 and TRBJ1-1; 8 bases are a match to TRBD1. This CDR3 region has 16 residues. From germline, CDR1 is SEHNR and CDR2 FQNEAQ (reference sequence). V shed 1 base, J shed 3 bases, and the junction held 7 bases outside the gene matches.

The sample holds many counts of this clonotype. The genes are TRBV3-1 and TRBJ1-1, with 8 bases fitting TRBD1. V lost 0 bases and J lost 2; bases outside the gene matches: 5. The CDR3 is 16 residues long. Germline V CDR1 and CDR2: LGHDT, YNNKEL (reference sequence). For the CDR3, the DNA is TGTGCCAGCAGCCAAGACACAGGGGGTTCCAACACTGAAGCTTTCTTT. Translating it yields CASSQDTGGSNTEAFF.